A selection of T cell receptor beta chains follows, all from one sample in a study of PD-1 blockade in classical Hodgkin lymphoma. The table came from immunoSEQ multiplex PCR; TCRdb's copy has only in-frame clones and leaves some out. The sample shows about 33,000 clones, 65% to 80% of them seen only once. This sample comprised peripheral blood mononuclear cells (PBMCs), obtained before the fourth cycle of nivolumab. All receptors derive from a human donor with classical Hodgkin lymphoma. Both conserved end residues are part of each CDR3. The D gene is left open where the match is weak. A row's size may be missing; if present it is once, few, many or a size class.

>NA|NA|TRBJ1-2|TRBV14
CASSQVRGAGYTF
TGTGCCAGCAGCCAAGTCAGGGGCGCAGGCTACACCTTC
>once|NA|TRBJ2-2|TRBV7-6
CASSLTTGELFF
TGTGCCAGCAGCTTAACTACCGGGGAGCTGTTTTTT
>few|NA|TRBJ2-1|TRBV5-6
CASSPLDGYNEQFF
TGTGCCAGCAGCCCTCTTGACGGTTACAATGAGCAGTTCTTC
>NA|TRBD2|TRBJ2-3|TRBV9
CASSGLAGYTDTQYF
TGTGCCAGCAGCGGACTAGCGGGGTACACAGATACGCAGTATTTT
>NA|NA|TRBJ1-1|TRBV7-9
CASSLESGANTEAFF
TGTGCCAGCAGCCTTGAATCGGGGGCAAACACTGAAGCTTTCTTT
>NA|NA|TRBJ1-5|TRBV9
CASSVGSGPQHF
TGTGCCAGCAGCGTAGGGTCAGGCCCCCAGCATTTT
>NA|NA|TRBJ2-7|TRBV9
CASSVVGDYEQYF
TGTGCCAGCAGCGTAGTCGGGGACTACGAGCAGTACTTC
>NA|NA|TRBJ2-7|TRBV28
CASSLSGGTYEQYF
TGTGCCAGCAGTTTGTCGGGGGGCACCTACGAGCAGTACTTC
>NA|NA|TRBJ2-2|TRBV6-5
CASSYRGMATGELFF
TGTGCCAGCAGTTACAGGGGGATGGCGACCGGGGAGCTGTTTTTT
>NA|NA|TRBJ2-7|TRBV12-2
CASQNAYEQYF
TGTGCCTCCCAGAATGCCTACGAGCAGTACTTC
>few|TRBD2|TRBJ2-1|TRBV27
CASSLPGLAGGAREQFF
TGTGCCAGCAGTTTACCCGGACTAGCGGGGGGGGCGAGGGAGCAGTTCTTC
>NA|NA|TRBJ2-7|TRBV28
CASRFDTGGSYEQYF
TGTGCCAGCAGATTTGATACGGGTGGCTCCTACGAGCAGTACTTC
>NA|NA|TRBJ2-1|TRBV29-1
CSGALGEYEQFF
TGCAGCGGAGCCCTAGGGGAATATGAGCAGTTCTTC
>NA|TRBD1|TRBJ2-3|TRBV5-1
CASSLDRGTDTQYF
TGCGCCAGCAGCTTGGACAGGGGAACAGATACGCAGTATTTT
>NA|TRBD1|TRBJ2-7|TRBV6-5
CASSYSSTGYEQYF
TGTGCCAGCAGTTACTCCTCGACAGGGTACGAGCAGTACTTC
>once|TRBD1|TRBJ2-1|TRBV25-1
CASSYRGSYNEQFF
TGTGCCAGCAGCTACAGGGGGAGCTACAATGAGCAGTTCTTC
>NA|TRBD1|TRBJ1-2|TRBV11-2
CASSLDRGRGYTF
TGTGCCAGCAGCTTAGACAGGGGGCGCGGCTACACCTTC
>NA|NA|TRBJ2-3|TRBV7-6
CASSLYQGGLDTDTQYF
TGTGCCAGCAGCCTCTACCAGGGGGGTTTGGACACAGATACGCAGTATTTT